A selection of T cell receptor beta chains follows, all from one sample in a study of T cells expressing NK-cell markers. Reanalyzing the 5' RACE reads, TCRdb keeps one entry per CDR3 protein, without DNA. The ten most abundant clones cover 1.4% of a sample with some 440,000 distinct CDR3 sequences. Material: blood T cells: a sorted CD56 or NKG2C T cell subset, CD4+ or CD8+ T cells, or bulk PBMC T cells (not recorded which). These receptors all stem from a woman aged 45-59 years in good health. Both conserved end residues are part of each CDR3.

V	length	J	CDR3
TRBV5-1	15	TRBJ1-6	CASSLGFSENSPLHF
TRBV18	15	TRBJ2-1	CASSPGGGTYNEQFF
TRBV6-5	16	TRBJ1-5	CASSYSKASGDQPQHF
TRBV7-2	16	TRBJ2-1	CASSQPAVMSYNEQFF
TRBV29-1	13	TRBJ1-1	CSANQGMNTEAFF
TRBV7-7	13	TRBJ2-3	CASSPSSSDTQYF
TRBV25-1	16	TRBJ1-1	CARWGVGRWMNTEAFF
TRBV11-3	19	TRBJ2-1	CASSHPRGSGRAKINEQFF
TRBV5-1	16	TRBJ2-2	CASSSGQPSASGELFF
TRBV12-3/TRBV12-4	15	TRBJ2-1	CASRGGLAGYNEQFF
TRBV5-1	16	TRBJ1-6	CASSLARTGGDSPLHF
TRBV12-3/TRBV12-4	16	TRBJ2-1	CASSPPAGVNYNEQFF
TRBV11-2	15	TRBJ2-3	CASSLLPLRTDTQYF
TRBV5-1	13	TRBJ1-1	CASSLFLDTEAFF
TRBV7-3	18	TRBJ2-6	CASSLVGTGFGGANVLTF
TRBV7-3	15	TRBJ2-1	CASSLPLAANNEQFF
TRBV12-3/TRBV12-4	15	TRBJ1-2	CASSLSTGISYGYTF
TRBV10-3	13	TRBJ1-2	CAISLRDRDGYTF
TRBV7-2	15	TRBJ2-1	CASSSGPTRAYEQFF
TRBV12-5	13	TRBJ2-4	CASGWGAKNIQYF
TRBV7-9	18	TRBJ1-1	CASSLGIGTGWLGTEAFF
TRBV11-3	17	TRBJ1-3	CASSATGPHSSGNTIYF